The rows below give T cell receptor beta chains drawn from one sample of a study of blood T cell repertoires in COVID-19. The table came from immunoSEQ multiplex PCR; TCRdb's copy has only in-frame clones and leaves some out. The sample lists around 200,000 clones, approximately 82% occurring once. Source material: peripheral blood. These receptors came from a woman in her 50s with acute or convalescent COVID-19. Each CDR3 is given with its conserved first and last residue. The D gene is left open where the match is weak. For some rows the clone size is stated as once, few or many, or as a class when expanded; others skip it.

clone_size	d_call	v_call	j_call	cdr3_nt	cdr3_aa
.	TRBD1	TRBV27	TRBJ2-7	TGTGCCAGCAGTCCCGGACAGGGTACCCACGAGCAGTACTTC	CASSPGQGTHEQYF
.	TRBD1	TRBV28	TRBJ2-3	TGTGCCAGCAGTTTCAGGGGGCGGTCAGATACGCAGTATTTT	CASSFRGRSDTQYF
.	.	TRBV30	TRBJ2-1	TGTGCCTTGACTCGGTACAATGAGCAGTTCTTC	CALTRYNEQFF
.	.	TRBV19	TRBJ1-1	TGTGCCAGTAGTTTCGCCCGGAGGGGTAACACTGAAGCTTTCTTT	CASSFARRGNTEAFF
few	TRBD1	TRBV15	TRBJ1-4	TGTGCCACCAGCAGAGATAGGGACAGTCAAAAACTGTTTTTT	CATSRDRDSQKLFF
.	TRBD2	TRBV27	TRBJ2-7	TGTGCCAGCAGGACTAGCGGGTTGTACGAGCAGTACTTC	CASRTSGLYEQYF
.	TRBD1	TRBV7-9	TRBJ2-3	TGTGCCAGCAGCTTACGGGCTTATGACAGGGGGGTCACAGATACGCAGTATTTT	CASSLRAYDRGVTDTQYF
few	TRBD1	TRBV6-1	TRBJ2-7	TGTGCCAGCAGTGATGGACAGGCGATCCGAGAGCAGTACTTC	CASSDGQAIREQYF
.	TRBD2	TRBV5-1	TRBJ2-7	TGCGCCAGCAGCGGGAGAACTAGCGGGAGCTCCTACGAGCAGTACTTC	CASSGRTSGSSYEQYF
once	TRBD2	TRBV6-5	TRBJ2-1	TGTGCCAGCAGTCCGGGACTAGCGGGAGTTGGTGAGCAGTTCTTC	CASSPGLAGVGEQFF
.	.	TRBV9	TRBJ1-1	TGTGCCAGCAGCGTAGAGGACAGTAACACTGAAGCTTTCTTT	CASSVEDSNTEAFF
.	.	TRBV5-5	TRBJ2-6	TGTGCCAGCAGCTTGAAGCACTCTGGGGCCAACGTCCTGACTTTC	CASSLKHSGANVLTF
.	.	TRBV28	TRBJ2-5	TGTGCCAGCAGTACCACTCCAGGGGTACGGGAGACCCAGTACTTC	CASSTTPGVRETQYF
.	TRBD2	TRBV7-3	TRBJ2-7	TGTGCCAGCAGCTCCCTCCTAGCGGGAGGGCCCTACGAGCAGTACTTC	CASSSLLAGGPYEQYF
.	.	TRBV7-9	TRBJ2-7	TGTGCCAGCAGCTTTCCGGGAGAGGACTACGAGCAGTACTTC	CASSFPGEDYEQYF